This TCR beta chain was found in a study of shared clonotypes between healthy human individuals. Notes on the study in general: Although depth was large, rarefaction showed that sequencing of the sorted subsets was incomplete. Several donors had roughly 5.2% of their naive CD4 clonotypes in common. An effect of sequencing depth on clonotype sharing among donors was expected.

V gave up 6 bases and J gave up 0 bases, with 11 bases separating them. The CDR3 is 14 residues long. CDR1 is MNHEY and CDR2 is SVGAGI in the germline V gene. Comment on this clone: The antigen is unknown.

The authors ran the assay at deep level. Generated by immunoSEQ multiplex PCR, the TCRdb table keeps only in-frame clones and is missing some. Of over a million clones detected, roughly 96% appear once; the ten largest clones hold approximately 1.2%. The chain couples TRBV6-5 to TRBJ1-1; D possibly corresponds to TRBD1 (5 bases). Sequencing used naive CD4+ T cells sorted from blood. The subset was: CD45RA+ positively selected. This sequence was found in a man aged 30-40 years in good health. In DNA form, the CDR3 reads TGTGCCAGCAGCGACCCGACAGTGAACACTGAAGCTTTCTTT. It encodes CASSDPTVNTEAFF.